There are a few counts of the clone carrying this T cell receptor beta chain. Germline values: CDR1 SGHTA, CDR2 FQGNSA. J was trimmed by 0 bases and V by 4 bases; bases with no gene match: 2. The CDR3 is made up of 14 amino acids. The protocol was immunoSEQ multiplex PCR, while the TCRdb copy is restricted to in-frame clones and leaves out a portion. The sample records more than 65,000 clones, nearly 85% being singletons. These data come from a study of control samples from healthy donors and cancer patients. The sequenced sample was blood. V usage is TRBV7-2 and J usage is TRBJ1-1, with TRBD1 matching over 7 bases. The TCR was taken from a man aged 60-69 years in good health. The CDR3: CASSSGQLNTEAFF. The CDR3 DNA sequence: TGTGCCAGCAGCTCGGGACAGCTGAACACTGAAGCTTTCTTT.